Shown below are 2 T cell receptor beta chains from a single sample sequenced in a study of control samples from healthy donors and cancer patients (dated by TCRdb to about 2020). Library creation used the immunoSEQ multiplex PCR assay. TCRdb carries this immuneACCESS record with in-frame sequences only. Its versions omit some clonotypes, under half of them owing to an unresolved V gene in the studies checked, with the rest unexplained. This sample holds 75,000 or so clones; more than 70% were observed only once. The ten largest clones take up less than 6.5% of the sample. Sequencing input: PBMCs. The receptor set was obtained from a man in his sixties with colorectal cancer.

V gene TRBV7-9 combines with J gene TRBJ1-2; 7 positions agree with TRBD1. Unmatched junction bases numbered 1, after V lost 4 bases and J lost 2 bases. This CDR3 is built from 13 residues. Germline loops: CDR1 SEHNR, CDR2 FQNEAQ (reference sequence). The CDR3 coding sequence is TGTGCCAGCAGCTCGGGACAGAACTATGGCTACACCTTC. Translation: CASSSGQNYGYTF. Looking up the rest from reference TRBV7-9 and TRBJ1-2 gives the full variable domain: DTGVSQNPRHKITKRGQNVTFRCDPISEHNRLYWYRQTLGQGPEFLTYFQNEAQLEKSRLLSDRFSAERPKGSFSTLEIQRTEQGDSAMYLCASSSGQNYGYTFGSGTRLTVV.

The chain couples TRBV2 to TRBJ2-1; tentatively, D is TRBD1 (6 bases). There are 13 residues in the CDR3. Germline CDR1 reads SNHLY; CDR2 reads FYNNEI. Trimming shortened V by 9 bases and J by 8 bases, and 17 bases separated the two germline ends. The CDR3 DNA is TGTGCCAGGGGGGCGCGCCGCAGCGATGAGCAGTTCTTC. Translating it yields CARGARRSDEQFF.